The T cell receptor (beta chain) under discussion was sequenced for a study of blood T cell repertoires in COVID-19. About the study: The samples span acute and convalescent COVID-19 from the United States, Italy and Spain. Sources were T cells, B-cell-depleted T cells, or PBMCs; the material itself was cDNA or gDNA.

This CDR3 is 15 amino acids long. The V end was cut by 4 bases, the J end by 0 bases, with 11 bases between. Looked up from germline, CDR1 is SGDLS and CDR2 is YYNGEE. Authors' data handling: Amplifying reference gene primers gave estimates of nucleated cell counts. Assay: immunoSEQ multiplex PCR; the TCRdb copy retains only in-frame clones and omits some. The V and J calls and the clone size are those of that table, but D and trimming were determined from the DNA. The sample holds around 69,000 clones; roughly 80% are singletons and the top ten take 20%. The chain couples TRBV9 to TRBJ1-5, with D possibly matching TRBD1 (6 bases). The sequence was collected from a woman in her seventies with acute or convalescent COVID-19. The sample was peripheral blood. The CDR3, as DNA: TGTGCCAGCAGCCGGACAGATTATAGCAATCAGCCCCAGCATTTT. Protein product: CASSRTDYSNQPQHF.